This T cell receptor beta chain comes out of a study of T cell responses to AZD1222 COVID-19 vaccine. Study outcomes and limitations: Researchers took repertoire samples only after the peak T cell response had come. Spike-specific TCR breadth rose after two AZD1222 doses, and depth rose as well. Most donors were white British and more were female, and clonal diversity was possibly underestimated.

As regards this clone: Antigen: not known.

Libraries were prepared by immunoSEQ multiplex PCR; TCRdb keeps only in-frame clonotypes and omits some of them. The data hold roughly 120,000 clones, with roughly 84% observed a single time. The CDR3 loop spans 13 amino acids. In germline, CDR1 is MNHEY, CDR2 SMNVEV (reference sequence). V lost 3 bases to trimming and J lost 0 bases, with 5 bases between them. This chain connects TRBV27 to TRBJ1-2; D is ambiguous. The origin of this receptor is an adult in good health. Sequenced material: peripheral blood, taken on day 0 of AZD1222 vaccination. This CDR3 is CASSFSANYGYTF. The CDR3 DNA is TGTGCCAGCAGTTTTTCAGCTAACTATGGCTACACCTTC.